Below are 5 T cell receptor beta chains sequenced from a single sample in a study of beta chain features in type 1 diabetes. Expressed TCRB transcripts got sequenced, as all isolated RNA was reverse transcribed. Assay: immunoSEQ multiplex PCR; the TCRdb copy retains only in-frame clones and omits some. Of some 150,000 clones in the sample, approximately 10% were seen once. Sample: central memory CD4+ T cells from blood. Every receptor here comes from a woman aged 40-49 years in good health.

This clone has just a few counts. V is TRBV5-1 and J is TRBJ2-5; weak D call: TRBD2 (7 bases). Trimming pared 4 bases from V and 2 bases from J, leaving 12 bases between. CDR1 SGHRS and CDR2 YFSETQ come from the germline V gene. The CDR3 loop spans 14 amino acids. CDR3 in DNA: TGCGCCAGCAGCAGGGGGGAGGGGCAAGAGACCCAGTACTTC. Residues: CASSRGEGQETQYF. The full variable domain, completed using reference TRBV5-1 and TRBJ2-5, is KAGVTQTPRYLIKTRGQQVTLSCSPISGHRSVSWYQQTPGQGLQFLFEYFSETQRNKGNFPGRFSGRQFSNSRSEMNVSTLELGDSALYLCASSRGEGQETQYFGPGTRLLVL.

This clone was picked up many times. The chain uses TRBV4-3 and TRBJ2-7, with D possibly TRBD1 on 6 matching bases. V was trimmed by 0 bases and J by 6 bases, leaving 15 bases between them. This CDR3 spans 15 amino acids. The germline CDR1 and CDR2 sequences are LGHNA and YSLEER. The CDR3 DNA is TGCGCCAGCAGCCAAGATTCACAGGGCGTAGGCGAGCAGTACTTC. Translating gives CASSQDSQGVGEQYF.

V usage is TRBV7-9 and J usage is TRBJ2-4; 7 positions match TRBD1. The CDR3 sequence is 14 residues long. CDR1 and CDR2 (germline): SEHNR, FQNEAQ (reference sequence). V shed 5 bases, J shed 6 bases, and the junction held 7 bases outside the gene matches. CDR3 protein: CASSLGTERNIQYF. As DNA, the CDR3 is TGTGCCAGCAGCCTTGGGACAGAGCGAAACATTCAGTACTTC.

CDR3 region: CASSLSGEKRNIQYF. In DNA form, the CDR3 reads TGTGCCAGCAGCTTGTCGGGGGAGAAGAGAAACATTCAGTACTTC. J is TRBJ2-4 and V is TRBV5-4; D is possibly TRBD2 (6 bases). Germline CDR1 is SGHNT and CDR2 is YYREEE (reference sequence). Trimming took 1 base from V and 6 from J, leaving 14 bases between them. This CDR3 is built from 15 residues.

J is TRBJ2-7 and V is TRBV28; 12 bases fit TRBD1. CDR3 size: 14 residues. The V gene's germline CDR1 is MDHEN and CDR2 SYDVKM. J gave up 6 bases and V 5 bases, and 5 bases lay outside the gene matches. The CDR3: CASSPGTGGFEQYF. CDR3 sequence (DNA): TGTGCCAGCAGTCCCGGGACAGGGGGCTTCGAGCAGTACTTC.